One sample yielded the 27 T cell receptor beta chains listed below, sequenced in a study of cytomegalovirus exposure and HLA in healthy donors. The PCR contained 60 Vbeta and 13 Jbeta primers. The protocol was immunoSEQ multiplex PCR, while the TCRdb copy is restricted to in-frame clones and leaves out a portion. The sample has 75,000 to 90,000 clones, roughly 85% seen once. Input material: PBMCs. The receptors derive from a man in his forties or fifties in good health and CMV-seropositive.

The chain couples TRBV21-1 to TRBJ1-4; the table's D call, TRBD1, has no DNA check behind it. TRBV21-1 is an annotated pseudogene. The CDR3 totals 15 residues. CDR3 nucleotide sequence: TGTGCCAGCAGCAACGCAGGGGAAGGCGATGAAAAACTGTTTTTT. The encoded protein is CASSNAGEGDEKLFF.

Only a few counts were recorded for this clone. This sample also contains other DNA sequences that code for the same CDR3. The chain couples TRBV2 to TRBJ1-6; D unclear. The CDR3 has 13 residues. Germline V CDR1 and CDR2: SNHLY, FYNNEI. Trimming cost V 2 bases and J 7 bases, with 6 bases left between them. The DNA for the CDR3 is TGTGCCAGCAGTGAACTGGCCAATTCACCCCTCCACTTT. It specifies CASSELANSPLHF.

The chain carries TRBV10-3 and TRBJ1-5; TRBD1 is a possible D gene (6 bases). The germline CDR1 and CDR2 sequences are ENHRY and SYGVKD. CDR3 size: 15 residues. Trimming left V 6 bases short and J 3 bases short, with 15 bases between. The CDR3 nucleotides read TGTGCCATCAGCCCGGACAGATCCTCCAATCAGCCCCAGCATTTT. It encodes CAISPDRSSNQPQHF.

The chain couples TRBV5-5 to TRBJ2-5, with no clear D. The closer fit of TRBJ2-7 to the DNA end suggests the J call may be wrong. CDR1 SGHKS and CDR2 YYEKEE come from the germline V gene (reference sequence). The length of the CDR3 is 10 residues. CDR3 sequence (DNA): TGTGCCAGCAGTCCCTACGAGCAGTACTTC. Residues: CASSPYEQYF.

The rearrangement uses TRBV5-1 and TRBJ2-1, with 10 bases aligning to TRBD2. V shed 4 bases and J 0 bases; nucleotides not matched to a gene: 7. CDR3 size: 17 residues. Germline lookup yields CDR1 SGHRS and CDR2 YFSETQ. Here the CDR3 DNA reads TGCGCCAGCAGCCTACTATCTAGCGGGGGCTCCTACAATGAGCAGTTCTTC. Translating it yields CASSLLSSGGSYNEQFF.

The rearrangement joins TRBV6-6 to TRBJ2-4; a possible D gene is TRBD1 (6 bases). Germline lookup yields CDR1 MNHNY and CDR2 SVGAGI (reference sequence). V lost 5 bases and J 5 bases, leaving 13 bases between the germline ends. This CDR3 has 14 amino acids. The CDR3 bases are TGTGCCAGCAGTAGGGGGAGCGCGGAAAACATTCAGTACTTC. It specifies CASSRGSAENIQYF.

The chain couples TRBV19 to TRBJ1-3; D is ambiguous. V shed 6 bases and J shed 0 bases, with 6 bases lying between them. Germline-derived CDR1 and CDR2 are LNHDA and SQIVND (reference sequence). This CDR3 is 13 amino acids long. The CDR3: CASRQSSGNTIYF. CDR3 DNA sequence: TGTGCCAGTAGACAGAGCTCTGGAAACACCATATATTTT.

The chain combines TRBV28 with TRBJ2-7; D is possibly TRBD2 (5 bases). V lost 4 bases to trimming and J lost 4 bases, with 8 bases between them. Germline V lookup: CDR1 MDHEN, CDR2 SYDVKM. The CDR3 totals 12 residues. The CDR3 DNA follows: TGTGCCAGCAGTTCAGGACTTTACGAGCAGTACTTC. Protein: CASSSGLYEQYF.

The chain employs TRBV5-4 and TRBJ2-5; D may be TRBD1 (5 bases). The CDR3 sequence is 14 residues long. V gave up 0 bases and J gave up 2 bases, with 8 bases separating them. Germline V gives CDR1 SGHNT, CDR2 YYREEE (reference sequence). CDR3 sequence: CASSLGQLQETQYF. The CDR3 region has the DNA TGTGCCAGCAGCTTGGGACAGCTTCAAGAGACCCAGTACTTC.

In its sample, this clone was seen a few times. The J gene is TRBJ2-7, the V gene TRBV6-1, with D possibly being TRBD2 (5 bases). CDR1 and CDR2 (germline): MNHNS, SASEGT. The CDR3 length is 11 residues. Between the trimmed V and J ends, which lost 3 bases and 5 bases, there was a span of 5 bases. For the CDR3, the DNA is TGTGCCAGCAGTGAGGAGGACGAGCAGTACTTC. Amino acid sequence: CASSEEDEQYF.

As for this clone: The junction does not match germline at one end; this may be a read error. The V and J genes are TRBV6-1 and TRBJ1-2; D ambiguous. CDR1 is MNHNS, CDR2 SASEGT, per germline. This CDR3 comprises 14 residues. CDR3 bases: TGTGCCAGCACCCAGCCCACTTTGGGCTATGGCTACGCCTTC. Residues: CASTQPTLGYGYAF.

The chain links TRBV7-2 to TRBJ2-7, with D perhaps TRBD2 (5 bases). This CDR3 comprises 13 residues. With 5 bases removed from V and 2 bases from J, the gap between germline ends came to 10 bases. Germline-derived CDR1 and CDR2 are SGHTA and FQGNSA. This chain's CDR3 is CASSPRTAYEQYF. CDR3 sequence (DNA): TGTGCCAGCAGCCCCCGGACTGCCTACGAGCAGTACTTC.

This chain links TRBV15 with TRBJ2-3, with D possibly TRBD2 on 5 matching bases. Germline V gene data show CDR1 as LNHNV and CDR2 as YYDKDF (reference sequence). This CDR3 has 14 amino acids. Trimming took off 1 base at V and 5 bases at J, with 10 bases between the two ends. The chain's CDR3 is CATSRAPSGDTQYF. The CDR3 bases are TGTGCCACCAGCAGAGCCCCAAGCGGAGATACGCAGTATTTT.

The V and J genes are TRBV11-3 and TRBJ1-3; no firm D call. The CDR3 covers 13 residues. CDR1 and CDR2 from the germline V gene are SGHNT and YENEEA. The V gene lost 6 bases and the J gene lost 0 bases, with 6 bases spanning the gap. The CDR3 loop is CASRYSSGNTIYF. The CDR3 bases are TGTGCCAGCAGGTACAGCTCTGGAAACACCATATATTTT.

This clone was detected only a few times. This chain connects TRBV7-8 to TRBJ2-1; TRBD1 matches 9 bases. The CDR3 consists of 13 residues. Losses at the gene ends were 5 bases for V and 8 bases for J; bases not matched to a gene: 4. Germline V gene sequence: CDR1 SGHVS, CDR2 FQNEAQ. The CDR3 coding sequence is TGTGCCAGCAGCATGACAGGGGGGCATGAGCAGTTCTTC. Its protein product is CASSMTGGHEQFF.

The CDR3 protein is CASIRLAGYEQYF. In DNA form, the CDR3 reads TGTGCCAGCATCCGACTAGCGGGATACGAGCAGTACTTC. The chain is built from TRBV6-4 and TRBJ2-7, with 11 positions matching TRBD2. After removal of 7 bases from V and 4 bases from J, the junction contained 3 bases not matched to a gene. The V gene's germline CDR1 is MRHNA and CDR2 SNTAGT. This CDR3 region has 13 residues.

V is TRBV28 and J is TRBJ2-4, with unresolved D. There are 13 residues in the CDR3. Trimming shortened V by 2 bases and J by 0 bases, and 2 bases separated the two germline ends. Germline V gives CDR1 MDHEN, CDR2 SYDVKM. For the CDR3, the DNA is TGTGCCAGCAGTTTACTAGCCAAAAACATTCAGTACTTC. This sequence encodes CASSLLAKNIQYF. The entire variable domain, with the rest obtained from reference TRBV28 and TRBJ2-4, is as follows: DVKVTQSSRYLVKRTGEKVFLECVQDMDHENMFWYRQDPGLGLRLIYFSYDVKMKEKGDIPEGYSVSREKKERFSLILESASTNQTSMYLCASSLLAKNIQYFGAGTRLSVL.

This clone was found once. The V call is TRBV14, the J call TRBJ2-4; the match to TRBD1 covers 8 bases. CDR3 length: 16 amino acids. Germline values: CDR1 SGHDN, CDR2 FVKESK. V was clipped by 2 bases and J by 7 bases; unmatched bases: 10. The CDR3 region has the DNA TGTGCCAGCAGCCAAACTACAGGGGGAAGTTTCAACATTCAGTACTTC. This sequence encodes CASSQTTGGSFNIQYF.

The rearrangement joins TRBV20-1 to TRBJ2-5; D ambiguous. The CDR3 runs to 11 residues. Trimming took 3 bases from V and 2 from J, leaving 4 bases between them. The V gene's germline CDR1 is DFQATT and CDR2 SNEGSKA (reference sequence). For the CDR3, the DNA is TGCAGTGCTAGTTCTCAAGAGACCCAGTACTTC. Protein sequence: CSASSQETQYF.

The V call is TRBV28, the J call TRBJ2-1, with 10 nucleotides matching TRBD2. The CDR3 has 16 amino acids. From germline, CDR1 is MDHEN and CDR2 SYDVKM. V lost 5 bases to trimming and J lost 9 bases; unmatched junction nucleotides: 13. CDR3 in DNA: TGTGCCAGCAGTCCCTTTAGAGCGGGAGGGCCTGGTGAGCAGTTCTTC. Its protein product is CASSPFRAGGPGEQFF.

The chain carries TRBV19 and TRBJ2-7; 10 bases fit TRBD1. V lost 6 bases, J lost 6 bases, and 11 bases stayed unmatched. The germline CDR1 and CDR2 sequences are LNHDA and SQIVND (reference sequence). CDR3 size: 15 residues. The CDR3 nucleotides are TGTGCCAGTAGCCTTCGACAGGGGGCTGCTGGCGAGCAGTACTTC. It yields the protein CASSLRQGAAGEQYF.

This clone has just a few counts. This chain links TRBV11-2 with TRBJ1-1; D might be TRBD1 (5 bases). Between the trimmed V and J ends, which lost 1 base and 4 bases, there was a span of 7 bases. The V gene's germline CDR1 is SGHAT and CDR2 FQNNGV. The CDR3 contains 13 residues. The CDR3 sequence is CASSLVRATEAFF. The DNA of the CDR3 is TGTGCCAGCAGCTTAGTCAGGGCCACTGAAGCTTTCTTT.

This chain joins TRBV7-2 and TRBJ2-7, with TRBD2 matching over 9 bases. The V gene's germline CDR1 is SGHTA and CDR2 FQGNSA. This CDR3 region has 15 residues. Trimming took 3 bases from V and 7 from J; bases not matched to a gene: 10. The CDR3 region is CASSLGWREGVEQYF. The CDR3 coding sequence is TGTGCCAGCAGCTTGGGTTGGCGGGAGGGGGTTGAGCAGTACTTC.

This chain joins TRBV29-1 and TRBJ2-5, with D possibly matching TRBD1 (7 bases). The germline gives CDR1 SQVTM, CDR2 ANQGSEA. The CDR3 has 11 residues. V shed 6 bases and J shed 4 bases, with 9 bases lying between them. The CDR3, as DNA: TGCAGCGTCCAGGGGGGAGAGACCCAGTACTTC. Protein product: CSVQGGETQYF.

The chain recombines TRBV2 with TRBJ1-4; 7 positions match TRBD1. Germline CDR1 reads SNHLY; CDR2 reads FYNNEI. V gave up 7 bases and J gave up 1 base; unmatched junction bases: 6. The CDR3 runs 15 residues. The CDR3 sequence: CASIKQGKTNEKLFF. In DNA, the CDR3 is TGTGCCAGCATAAAACAGGGGAAAACTAATGAAAAACTGTTTTTT.

This clone was seen only a few times. This sequence joins TRBV21-1 and TRBJ2-7; the D call in the table, TRBD1, was not verified against the DNA. TRBV21-1 is shown as a pseudogene. CDR3 length: 17 amino acids. This chain's CDR3 is CASSSQPERTAPYEQYF. In DNA form, the CDR3 reads TGTGCCAGCAGCTCCCAGCCCGAAAGGACAGCACCCTACGAGCAGTACTTC.

The J gene is TRBJ2-7, the V gene TRBV21-1; the D call TRBD1 from the table was never checked on the DNA. TRBV21-1 is a pseudogene. This CDR3 is built from 15 residues. The CDR3 DNA is TGTGCCAGCAGCGCCCGGACAGGGATGGACTACGAGCAGTACTTC. It translates to CASSARTGMDYEQYF.